These 19 T cell receptor beta chains share one sample of origin, sequenced in a study of spatial heterogeneity in lung cancer. Documented time point: sample taken at primary tumor resection. Extraction of whole RNA from tumor, nontumor lung or frozen PBMC preceded unsorted sequencing. One entry per CDR3 protein, called by TCRdb with MiXCR from the 5' RACE reads. There are some 28,000 distinct CDR3 sequences in the sample; 8.4% occur only once, and roughly 34% lies in the top ten. Sequenced material: PBMCs, taken at surgery. The source of these receptors is a female donor with early-stage non-small cell lung cancer.

The table lists this clonotype with many counts. V and J are TRBV27 and TRBJ2-1; D ambiguous. Germline CDR1 is MNHEY and CDR2 is SMNVEV (reference sequence). This CDR3 region has 8 residues. Trimming stripped 5 bases from V and 14 bases from J, with 4 bases between. CDR3: CASSRKFF. The CDR3 nucleotides read TGTGCCAGCAGTCGTAAGTTCTTC.

This clonotype was counted at least ten times. This chain links TRBV12-3 or TRBV12-4 with TRBJ1-2; 9 bases align to TRBD1. The V and J ends lost 2 bases and 1 base, in that order; junction bases with no gene match: 5. CDR3 length equals 16 residues. In DNA form, the CDR3 reads TGTGCCAGCAGTTTAAAACAGGGGGCGAGTAACTATGGCTACACCTTC. Encoded protein: CASSLKQGASNYGYTF.

The chain joins TRBV30 to TRBJ2-3, with a weak D call TRBD2 (6 bases). Germline assignment: CDR1 GTSNPN and CDR2 SVGIG (reference sequence). CDR3 size: 15 residues. V lost 0 bases and J 4 bases, leaving 14 bases between the germline ends. In DNA, the CDR3 is TGTGCCTGGAGTGTAGGGGACGGGAGACCAGATACGCAGTATTTT. It codes for CAWSVGDGRPDTQYF. Supplemented by reference TRBV30 and TRBJ2-3, the full variable domain reads SQTIHQWPATLVQPVGSPLSLECTVEGTSNPNLYWYRQAAGRGLQLLFYSVGIGQISSEVPQNLSASRPQDRQFILSSKKLLLSDSGFYLCAWSVGDGRPDTQYFGPGTRLTVL.

This clonotype was detected only a few times. The chain recombines TRBV20-1 with TRBJ2-5; 7 bases agree with TRBD1. Trimming removed 5 bases from V and 2 bases from J; junction bases left unmatched: 5. CDR3 length: 13 residues. The germline gives CDR1 DFQATT, CDR2 SNEGSKA (reference sequence). CDR3 coding DNA: TGCAGTGCTCCGGGACAGAGTCAAGAGACCCAGTACTTC. This gives the protein CSAPGQSQETQYF.

Many counts were recorded for this clonotype. A read error may produce the germline difference seen at one junction end. This chain uses TRBV10-3 with TRBJ1-2, with 7 positions matching TRBD1. This CDR3 has 15 residues. Germline CDR1 is ENHRY and CDR2 is SYGVKD. The CDR3 spells CAISGSGTENFGYTF. The CDR3 DNA reads TGTGCCATCAGCGGATCGGGGACAGAGAACTTTGGCTACACCTTC.

Ten or more counts support this clonotype. The CDR3 DNA is TGTGCCAGCAGTCCGGGACTAGTTGACACCGGGGAGCTGTTTTTT. This encodes CASSPGLVDTGELFF. This chain uses TRBV12-3 or TRBV12-4 with TRBJ2-2; TRBD2 matches at 8 bases. This CDR3 has 15 residues. With V trimmed by 5 bases and J by 3 bases, 5 bases remained unmatched.

J is TRBJ1-2 and V is TRBV7-2; no reliable D call. The CDR3 runs to 14 residues. The V gene lost 1 base and the J gene lost 4 bases, with 10 bases spanning the gap. The germline gives CDR1 SGHTA, CDR2 FQGNSA. Here the CDR3 reads CASSLGRSFYGYTF. The CDR3 region has the DNA TGTGCCAGCAGCTTAGGTCGTTCCTTCTATGGCTACACCTTC.

This clonotype was picked up a small number of times. The genes are TRBV7-9 and TRBJ1-1, with D hard to call. This CDR3 spans 15 amino acids. The germline V gene has CDR1 SEHNR and CDR2 FQNEAQ (reference sequence). Trimming cost V 5 bases and J 0 bases, with 13 bases left between them. The CDR3 DNA is TGTGCCAGCAGCCCCAGACATACCATGAACACTGAAGCTTTCTTT. Translating gives CASSPRHTMNTEAFF.

This clonotype was seen many times. V is TRBV19 and J is TRBJ1-5; 8 bases map to TRBD1. In germline, CDR1 is LNHDA, CDR2 SQIVND (reference sequence). CDR3 length: 15 amino acids. Trimming at V came to 6 bases and at J to 6 bases, leaving 10 bases not matched to a gene. The CDR3 loop reads CASRYAHQGAQPQHF. The CDR3 DNA reads as TGTGCCAGTAGATATGCGCACCAGGGGGCTCAGCCCCAGCATTTT.

This clonotype has a count of ten or more. The gene calls are TRBV9 and TRBJ1-6; a possible D gene is TRBD1 (5 bases). Germline V gene data show CDR1 as SGDLS and CDR2 as YYNGEE. The CDR3 runs to 15 residues. The V end lost 2 bases, the J end lost 5 bases, and 11 bases lay between the germline ends. The CDR3 protein is CASSVGGADNSPLHF. The CDR3 DNA reads TGTGCCAGCAGCGTGGGCGGGGCTGATAATTCACCCCTCCACTTT.

This clonotype showed up many times. The chain combines TRBV10-3 with TRBJ1-1; the D is unclear. Germline V gives CDR1 ENHRY, CDR2 SYGVKD. The CDR3 extends over 11 amino acids. V was cut by 6 bases and J by 0 bases, with 2 bases left in between. The CDR3, as DNA: TGTGCCATCAGGCTGAACACTGAAGCTTTCTTT. The encoded protein is CAIRLNTEAFF.

This clonotype has a count of ten or more. The V call is TRBV4-2, the J call TRBJ1-1; 8 nucleotides align to TRBD1. Germline trimming cut 3 bases from V and 2 bases from J; bases unmatched to any gene: 2. The germline CDR1 and CDR2 sequences are LGHNA and YNFKEQ. CDR3 length: 14 amino acids. In DNA form, the CDR3 reads TGTGCCAGCAGCCAGGGACAGGTAAACACTGAAGCTTTCTTT. Its translation is CASSQGQVNTEAFF.

This clonotype has a count of ten or more. This chain joins TRBV20-1 and TRBJ2-2, with D uncertain. The CDR3 contains 13 residues. In germline, CDR1 is DFQATT, CDR2 SNEGSKA (reference sequence). V lost 2 bases to trimming and J lost 6 bases, with 10 bases between them. The CDR3: CSARKGWSGELFF. The CDR3 nucleotides read TGCAGTGCTAGAAAGGGTTGGTCCGGGGAGCTGTTTTTT.

This clonotype was seen a few times. The rearrangement uses TRBV18 and TRBJ2-2; D unresolved. The CDR3 has 13 residues. V was trimmed by 8 bases and J by 0 bases, leaving 7 bases between them. CDR1 and CDR2 from the germline V gene are KGHSH and LQKENI. Written as DNA, the CDR3 is TGTGCCAGCCAGCCAGCGAACACCGGGGAGCTGTTTTTT. Amino acids: CASQPANTGELFF.

This clonotype was recorded many times. The genes are TRBV19 and TRBJ1-1; no clear D gene. Trimming took 7 bases from V and 5 from J, leaving 5 bases between them. The CDR3 runs to 10 residues. Germline V gene data show CDR1 as LNHDA and CDR2 as SQIVND (reference sequence). The CDR3 DNA is TGTGCCAGTATTGAAACTGAAGCTTTCTTT. This encodes CASIETEAFF.

As for this clonotype: A much bigger clone sits one base away, suggesting this may be a read error. The chain is built from TRBV5-4 and TRBJ2-3; possible D gene TRBD1, 5 bases. Germline CDR1 SGHNT, CDR2 YYREEE (reference sequence). The CDR3 is made up of 15 amino acids. V lost 4 bases, J lost 4 bases, and 16 bases lay in between. The DNA for the CDR3 is TGTGCCAGCAGCCCGTCCGCGCAGGGCGCAGATACGCAGTATTTT. Translation gives CASSPSAQGADTQYF.

This clonotype has at least ten counts. CDR3 amino acids: CASSLGGRKYNEQFF. CDR3 nucleotides: TGTGCCAGCAGCTTAGGCGGTCGGAAGTACAATGAGCAGTTCTTC. The chain is built from TRBV11-3 and TRBJ2-1; D is unresolved. V dropped 1 base and J dropped 4 bases, with 11 bases sitting between them. Looked up from germline, CDR1 is SGHNT and CDR2 is YENEEA. CDR3 length: 15 residues.

This clonotype was picked up many times. V usage is TRBV7-6 and J usage is TRBJ1-5; D is ambiguous. Germline-derived CDR1 and CDR2 are SGHVS and FNYEAQ. This CDR3 has 13 residues. V lost 6 bases, J lost 0 bases, and 6 bases lay in between. The CDR3 DNA is TGTGCCAGCAGTACTTATAGCAATCAGCCCCAGCATTTT. Translation gives CASSTYSNQPQHF.

This clonotype was seen at least ten times. The chain couples TRBV7-3 to TRBJ2-1; 8 bases line up with TRBD2. V lost 3 bases to trimming and J lost 9 bases; unmatched junction nucleotides: 4. Germline CDR1 is SGHTA and CDR2 is FQGTGA. CDR3 length: 13 amino acids. CDR3 region: CASSLAGRGEQFF. The CDR3 nucleotides read TGTGCCAGCAGCTTGGCCGGGAGGGGTGAGCAGTTCTTC.